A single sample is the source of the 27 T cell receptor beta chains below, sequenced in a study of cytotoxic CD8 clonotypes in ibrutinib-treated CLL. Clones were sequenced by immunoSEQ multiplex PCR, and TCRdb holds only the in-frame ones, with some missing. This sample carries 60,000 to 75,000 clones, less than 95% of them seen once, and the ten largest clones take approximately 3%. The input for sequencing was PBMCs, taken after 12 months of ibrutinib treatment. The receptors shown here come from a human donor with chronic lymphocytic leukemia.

CDR3 nucleotide sequence: TGTGCCAGTAGTATTGGCCCGGGACTAGCGGGAGGGCGCACAGATACGCAGTATTTT. Its translation: CASSIGPGLAGGRTDTQYF. J is TRBJ2-3 and V is TRBV19; 16 bases agree with TRBD2. The CDR3 is 19 amino acids. The germline V gene encodes CDR1 LNHDA and CDR2 SQIVND (reference sequence). The trim removed 3 bases at V and 1 base at J, leaving 7 bases unmatched. The full variable domain, completed using reference TRBV19 and TRBJ2-3, is DGGITQSPKYLFRKEGQNVTLSCEQNLNHDAMYWYRQDPGQGLRLIYYSQIVNDFQKGDIAEGYSVSREKKESFPLTVTSAQKNPTAFYLCASSIGPGLAGGRTDTQYFGPGTRLTVL.

CDR3 DNA sequence: TGTGCCAGCCGGAGGGACAGGGCGTTTGAGGATAGCAATCAGCCCCAGCATTTT. It is translated as CASRRDRAFEDSNQPQHF. This chain uses TRBV2 with TRBJ1-5, with 9 nucleotides matching TRBD1. Per the germline V gene, CDR1 is SNHLY and CDR2 is FYNNEI. With 8 bases clipped from V and 0 bases from J, the junction kept 14 bases outside the gene matches. This CDR3 region has 18 residues.

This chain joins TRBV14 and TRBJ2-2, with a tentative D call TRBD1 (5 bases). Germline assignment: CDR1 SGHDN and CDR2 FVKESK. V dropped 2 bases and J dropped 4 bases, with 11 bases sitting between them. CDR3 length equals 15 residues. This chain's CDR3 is CASSQQGYGTGELFF. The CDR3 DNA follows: TGTGCCAGCAGCCAACAGGGTTACGGCACCGGGGAGCTGTTTTTT.

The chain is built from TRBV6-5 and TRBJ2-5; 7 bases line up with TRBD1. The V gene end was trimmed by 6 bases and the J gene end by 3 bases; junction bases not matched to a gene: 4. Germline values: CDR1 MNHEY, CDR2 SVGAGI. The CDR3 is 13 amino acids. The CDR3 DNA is TGTGCCAGCAGCCGGGACAGCGAAGAGACCCAGTACTTC. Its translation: CASSRDSEETQYF.

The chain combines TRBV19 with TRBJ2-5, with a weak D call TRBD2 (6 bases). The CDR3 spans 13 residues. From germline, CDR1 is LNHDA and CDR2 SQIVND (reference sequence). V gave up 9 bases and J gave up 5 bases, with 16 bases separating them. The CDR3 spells CASSTSRQETQYF. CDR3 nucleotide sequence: TGTGCCAGCTCGACTAGTCGACAGGAGACCCAGTACTTC.

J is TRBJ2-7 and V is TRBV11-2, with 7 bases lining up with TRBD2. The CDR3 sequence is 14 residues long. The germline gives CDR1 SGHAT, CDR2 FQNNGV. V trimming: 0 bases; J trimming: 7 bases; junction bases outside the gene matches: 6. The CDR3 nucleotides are TGTGCCAGCAGCTTAGATAGGCCTAGCGGTGAGCAGTACTTC. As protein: CASSLDRPSGEQYF.

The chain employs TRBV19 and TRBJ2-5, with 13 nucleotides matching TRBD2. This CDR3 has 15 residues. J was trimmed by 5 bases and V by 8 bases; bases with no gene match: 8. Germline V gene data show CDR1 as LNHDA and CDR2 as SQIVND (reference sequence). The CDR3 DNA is TGTGCCAGTGGCTTAGGGACTAGCGGGAAGGAGACCCAGTACTTC. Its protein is CASGLGTSGKETQYF.

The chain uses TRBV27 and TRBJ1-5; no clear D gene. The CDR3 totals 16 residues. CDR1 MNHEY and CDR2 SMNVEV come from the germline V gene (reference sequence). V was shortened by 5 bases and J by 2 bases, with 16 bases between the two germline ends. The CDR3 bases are TGTGCCAGCAGTAACGGAGCGGGAATGGGCAATCAGCCCCAGCATTTT. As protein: CASSNGAGMGNQPQHF.

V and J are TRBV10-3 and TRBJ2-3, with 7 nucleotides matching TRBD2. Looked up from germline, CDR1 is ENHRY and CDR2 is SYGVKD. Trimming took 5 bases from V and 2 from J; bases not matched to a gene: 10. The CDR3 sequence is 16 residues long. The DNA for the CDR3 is TGTGCCATCAGTCCCACTAGCGCCCCTAACACAGATACGCAGTATTTT. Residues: CAISPTSAPNTDTQYF.

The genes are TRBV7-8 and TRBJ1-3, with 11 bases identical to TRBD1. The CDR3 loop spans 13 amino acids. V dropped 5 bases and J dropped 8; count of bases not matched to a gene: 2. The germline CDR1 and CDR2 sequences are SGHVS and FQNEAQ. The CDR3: CASSGDRGYTIYF. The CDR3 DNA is TGTGCCAGCAGCGGGGACAGGGGGTACACCATATATTTT. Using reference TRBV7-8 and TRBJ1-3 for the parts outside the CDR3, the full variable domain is GAGVSQSPRYKVAKRGQDVALRCDPISGHVSLFWYQQALGQGPEFLTYFQNEAQLDKSGLPSDRFFAERPEGSVSTLKIQRTQQEDSAVYLCASSGDRGYTIYFGEGSWLTVV.

Here the CDR3 reads CARRFGRSDNEKLFF. CDR3 sequence (DNA): TGTGCTAGAAGATTCGGCAGAAGCGATAATGAAAAACTGTTTTTT. J is TRBJ1-4 and V is TRBV12-5; D remains ambiguous. V lost 9 bases to trimming and J lost 4 bases, with 18 bases between them. Germline CDR1 is LGHNT and CDR2 is FRNRAP. CDR3 length equals 15 residues.

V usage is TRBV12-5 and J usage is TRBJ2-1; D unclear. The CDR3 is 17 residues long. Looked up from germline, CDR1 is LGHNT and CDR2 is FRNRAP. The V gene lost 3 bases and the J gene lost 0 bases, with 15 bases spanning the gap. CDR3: CASGFTHSLSSYNEQFF. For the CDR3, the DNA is TGTGCTAGTGGTTTCACCCACAGCCTGAGCTCCTACAATGAGCAGTTCTTC.

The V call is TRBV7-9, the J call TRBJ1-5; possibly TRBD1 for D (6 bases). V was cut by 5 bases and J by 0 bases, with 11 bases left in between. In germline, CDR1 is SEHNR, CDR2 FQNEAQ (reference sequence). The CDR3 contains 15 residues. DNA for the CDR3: TGTGCCAGCAGCCTTGGGGACAATAGCAATCAGCCCCAGCATTTT. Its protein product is CASSLGDNSNQPQHF.

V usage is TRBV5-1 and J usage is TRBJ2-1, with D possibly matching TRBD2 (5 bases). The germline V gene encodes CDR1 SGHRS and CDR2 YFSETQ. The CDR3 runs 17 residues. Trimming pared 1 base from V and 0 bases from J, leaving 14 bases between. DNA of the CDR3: TGCGCCAGCAGCTTGCCTAGGACTCCAAGCTCCTACAATGAGCAGTTCTTC. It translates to CASSLPRTPSSYNEQFF.

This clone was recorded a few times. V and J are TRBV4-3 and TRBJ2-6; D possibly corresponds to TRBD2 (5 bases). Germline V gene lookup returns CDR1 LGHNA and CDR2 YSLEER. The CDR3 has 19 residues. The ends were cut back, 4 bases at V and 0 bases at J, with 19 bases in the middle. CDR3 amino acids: CASSPSRGIPVSGANVLTF. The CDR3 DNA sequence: TGCGCCAGCAGCCCCAGTAGAGGGATTCCAGTCTCTGGGGCCAACGTCCTGACTTTC.

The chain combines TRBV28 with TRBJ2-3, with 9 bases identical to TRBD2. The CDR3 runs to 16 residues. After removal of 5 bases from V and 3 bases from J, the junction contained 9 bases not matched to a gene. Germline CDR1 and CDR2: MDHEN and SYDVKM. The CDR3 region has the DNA TGTGCCAGCAGTACGCTACTCGCGGGAGGGACAGATACGCAGTATTTT. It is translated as CASSTLLAGGTDTQYF.

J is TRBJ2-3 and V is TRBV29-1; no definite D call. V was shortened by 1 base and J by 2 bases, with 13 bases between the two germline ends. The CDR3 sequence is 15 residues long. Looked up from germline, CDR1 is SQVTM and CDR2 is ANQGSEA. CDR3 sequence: CSVEGGERLTDTQYF. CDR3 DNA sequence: TGCAGCGTTGAAGGAGGCGAGCGCCTCACAGATACGCAGTATTTT.

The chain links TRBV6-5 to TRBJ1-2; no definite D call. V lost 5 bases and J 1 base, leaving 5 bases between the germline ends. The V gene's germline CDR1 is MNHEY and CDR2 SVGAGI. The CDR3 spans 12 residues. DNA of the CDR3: TGTGCCAGCAGTCGGAGTAACTATGGCTACACCTTC. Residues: CASSRSNYGYTF.

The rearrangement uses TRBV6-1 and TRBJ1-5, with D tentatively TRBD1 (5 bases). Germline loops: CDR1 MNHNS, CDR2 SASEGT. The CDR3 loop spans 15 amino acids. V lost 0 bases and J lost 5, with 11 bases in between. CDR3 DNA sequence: TGTGCCAGCAGTGAAGCCTCGGAGGGGTATCAGCCCCAGCATTTT. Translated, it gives CASSEASEGYQPQHF.

The CDR3 region is CAWKHLGTEAFF. CDR3 bases: TGTGCCTGGAAACACTTGGGGACTGAAGCTTTCTTT. The chain joins TRBV30 to TRBJ1-1, with D unclear. Germline CDR1 GTSNPN, CDR2 SVGIG (reference sequence). The CDR3 sequence is 12 residues long. Trimming shortened V by 4 bases and J by 5 bases, and 11 bases separated the two germline ends.

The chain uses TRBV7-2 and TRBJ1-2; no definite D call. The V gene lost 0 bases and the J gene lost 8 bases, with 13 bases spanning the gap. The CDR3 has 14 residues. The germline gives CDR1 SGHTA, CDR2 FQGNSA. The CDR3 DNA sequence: TGTGCCAGCAGCTTAGCCAATACCCAAGGCGGCTACACCTTC. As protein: CASSLANTQGGYTF.

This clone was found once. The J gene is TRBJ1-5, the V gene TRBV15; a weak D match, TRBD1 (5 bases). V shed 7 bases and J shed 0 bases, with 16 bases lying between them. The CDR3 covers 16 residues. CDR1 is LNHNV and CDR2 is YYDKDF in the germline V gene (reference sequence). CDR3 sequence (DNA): TGTGCCACCAAATCATTCGGGGGATATAGCAATCAGCCCCAGCATTTT. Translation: CATKSFGGYSNQPQHF.

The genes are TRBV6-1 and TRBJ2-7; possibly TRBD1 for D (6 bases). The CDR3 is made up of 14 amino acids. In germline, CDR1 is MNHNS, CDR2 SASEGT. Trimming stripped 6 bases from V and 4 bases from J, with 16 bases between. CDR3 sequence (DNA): TGTGCCAGCAGAATTTGGACAGCTTTTTACGAGCAGTACTTC. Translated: CASRIWTAFYEQYF.

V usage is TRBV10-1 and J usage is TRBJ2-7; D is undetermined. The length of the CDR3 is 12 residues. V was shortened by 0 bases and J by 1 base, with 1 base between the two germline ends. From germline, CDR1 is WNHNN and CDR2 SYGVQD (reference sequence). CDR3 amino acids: CASSESSYEQYF. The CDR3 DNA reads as TGCGCCAGCAGTGAGTCTTCCTACGAGCAGTACTTC.

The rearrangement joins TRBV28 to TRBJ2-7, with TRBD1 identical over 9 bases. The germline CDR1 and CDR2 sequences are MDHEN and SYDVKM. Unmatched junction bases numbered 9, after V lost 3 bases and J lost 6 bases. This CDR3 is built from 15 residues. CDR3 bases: TGTGCCAGCAGTTTTAAGACAGGGGGTACGGGCGAGCAGTACTTC. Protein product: CASSFKTGGTGEQYF.

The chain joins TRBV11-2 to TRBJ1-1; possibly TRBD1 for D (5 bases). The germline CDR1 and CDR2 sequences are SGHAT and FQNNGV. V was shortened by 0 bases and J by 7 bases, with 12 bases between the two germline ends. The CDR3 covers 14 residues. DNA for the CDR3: TGTGCCAGCAGCTTAGACCGGGACTGGAGTGAAGCTTTCTTT. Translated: CASSLDRDWSEAFF. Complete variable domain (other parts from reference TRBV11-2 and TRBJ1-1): EAGVAQSPRYKIIEKRQSVAFWCNPISGHATLYWYQQILGQGPKLLIQFQNNGVVDDSQLPKDRFSAERLKGVDSTLKIQPAKLEDSAVYLCASSLDRDWSEAFFGQGTRLTVV.

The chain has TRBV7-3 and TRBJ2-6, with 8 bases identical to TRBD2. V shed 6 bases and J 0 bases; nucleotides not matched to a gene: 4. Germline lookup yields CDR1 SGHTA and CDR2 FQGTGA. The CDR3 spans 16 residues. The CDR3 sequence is CASRRAGDSGANVLTF. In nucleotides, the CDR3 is TGTGCCAGCAGGAGAGCGGGGGACTCTGGGGCCAACGTCCTGACTTTC.